These 18 T cell receptor beta chains came from one sample sequenced in a study of cytomegalovirus exposure and HLA in healthy donors. Vbeta (60) and Jbeta (13) primers were used in the PCR. Sequencing was performed with immunoSEQ multiplex PCR; in TCRdb, only in-frame clones are kept and a portion is missing. The sample has 150,000 to 200,000 clones, approximately 80% seen once; the top ten hold more than 1.3%. Sample: PBMCs. These receptor sequences come from a male donor in good health and CMV-seronegative.

The chain has TRBV28 and TRBJ1-2; perhaps TRBD1 as D (6 bases). V was pared by 8 bases and J by 4 bases, with 17 bases between. Germline lookup yields CDR1 MDHEN and CDR2 SYDVKM. The CDR3 is 14 residues long. CDR3 nucleotides: TGTGCCAGCCTGTCCCCGGGACAAAGCTATGGCTACACCTTC. Residues: CASLSPGQSYGYTF.

The chain carries TRBV28 and TRBJ2-2, with TRBD1 as a possible D gene (5 bases). The CDR3 runs to 14 residues. V was pared by 5 bases and J by 7 bases, with 14 bases between. Germline-derived CDR1 and CDR2 are MDHEN and SYDVKM. The CDR3 spells CASSILRGGGELFF. CDR3 coding DNA: TGTGCCAGCAGTATCCTAAGGGGCGGCGGGGAGCTGTTTTTT.

Worth noting for this clone: A read error may produce the germline difference seen at one junction end. This chain connects TRBV4-2 to TRBJ2-1, with TRBD2 identical over 7 bases. This CDR3 contains 19 residues. The germline CDR1 and CDR2 sequences are LGHNA and YNFKEQ. The CDR3 protein is CASSEDRGGTGGPLNEQFF. The DNA of the CDR3 is TGTGCCAGCAGCGAAGACCGCGGCGGGACGGGAGGCCCCCTCAATGAGCAGTTCTTC.

The chain joins TRBV6-6 to TRBJ2-5; 7 bases match TRBD2. The CDR3 is made up of 15 amino acids. Germline CDR1 reads MNHNY; CDR2 reads SVGAGI (reference sequence). With V trimmed by 2 bases and J by 1 base, 4 bases remained unmatched. The CDR3 region has the DNA TGTGCCAGCAGTTACCCCCAGCGGGGCCAAGAGACCCAGTACTTC. Amino acids: CASSYPQRGQETQYF.

The V call is TRBV11-1, the J call TRBJ2-4; 12 nucleotides agree with TRBD1. The V and J ends lost 5 bases and 1 base, in that order; junction bases with no gene match: 9. The CDR3 runs 18 residues. Germline lookup yields CDR1 SGHAT and CDR2 FQDESV (reference sequence). CDR3 protein: CASSSRDRGRGAKNIQYF. The CDR3, as DNA: TGTGCCAGCAGCAGCCGGGACAGGGGGCGTGGGGCCAAAAACATTCAGTACTTC.

This sequence joins TRBV6-1 and TRBJ1-4, with D unresolved. Trimming pared 7 bases from V and 0 bases from J, leaving 9 bases between. There are 14 residues in the CDR3. The V gene's germline CDR1 is MNHNS and CDR2 SASEGT. CDR3 protein: CASTLYATNEKLFF. In DNA, the CDR3 is TGTGCCAGCACCTTATATGCAACTAATGAAAAACTGTTTTTT.

The gene calls are TRBV6-5 and TRBJ1-1; perhaps TRBD1 as D (6 bases). CDR1 and CDR2 (germline): MNHEY, SVGAGI. Trimming stripped 0 bases from V and 6 bases from J, with 14 bases between. CDR3 length: 15 residues. The CDR3 bases are TGTGCCAGCAGTTACTCGAGGGCCAGGGGATCTGAAGCTTTCTTT. Its protein product is CASSYSRARGSEAFF.

The J gene is TRBJ2-5, the V gene TRBV7-9; possibly TRBD1 for D (6 bases). The better agreement between TRBJ2-7 and the DNA end casts doubt on the J call. CDR1 SEHNR and CDR2 FQNEAQ come from the germline V gene (reference sequence). The CDR3 contains 16 residues. CDR3: CASSRMGDTDSYEQYF. CDR3 coding DNA: TGTGCCAGCAGCCGGATGGGGGACACTGACTCCTACGAGCAGTACTTC.

The chain is built from TRBV2 and TRBJ1-2, with 8 bases aligning to TRBD1. Trimming cost V 3 bases and J 3 bases; bases outside gene matches: 9. The germline gives CDR1 SNHLY, CDR2 FYNNEI. The CDR3 runs to 16 residues. CDR3 nucleotide sequence: TGTGCCAGCAGTGACCTACAGGGGGGAGTTGACTATGGCTACACCTTC. Protein product: CASSDLQGGVDYGYTF.

The rearrangement uses TRBV7-6 and TRBJ2-2, with D tentatively TRBD1 (6 bases). V was pared by 4 bases and J by 6 bases, with 9 bases between. Germline values: CDR1 SGHVS, CDR2 FNYEAQ. This CDR3 is 13 amino acids long. DNA for the CDR3: TGTGCCAGCAGCTGGCCAGGGGCCGGGGAGCTGTTTTTT. It translates to CASSWPGAGELFF.

The count of this clone is one. The chain has TRBV20-1 and TRBJ2-7; D might be TRBD2 (6 bases). Looked up from germline, CDR1 is DFQATT and CDR2 is SNEGSKA (reference sequence). This CDR3 has 11 amino acids. Deletions cut 1 base from V and 8 bases from J, with 9 bases between. CDR3 sequence (DNA): TGCAGTGCTAGAGTGGAGGGACAGCAGTACTTC. This sequence encodes CSARVEGQQYF.

This clone was detected once. This chain connects TRBV12-2 to TRBJ2-2; the DNA was not used to check the table's D call, TRBD1. TRBV12-2 is labeled a pseudogene. The CDR3 contains 19 residues. The CDR3: CASRLATDRGWGGTGELFF. CDR3 in DNA: TGTGCAAGTCGCTTAGCGACGGACAGGGGATGGGGTGGCACCGGGGAGCTGTTTTTT.

The rearrangement uses TRBV14 and TRBJ2-3; 9 nucleotides agree with TRBD2. The germline V gene encodes CDR1 SGHDN and CDR2 FVKESK. Trimming removed 6 bases from V and 1 base from J; junction bases left unmatched: 5. This CDR3 contains 15 residues. CDR3 region: CASSQREARTDTQYF. For the CDR3, the DNA is TGTGCCAGCAGTCAGCGGGAGGCCCGCACAGATACGCAGTATTTT. The full variable domain, with the rest looked up from reference TRBV14 and TRBJ2-3, is EAGVTQFPSHSVIEKGQTVTLRCDPISGHDNLYWYRRVMGKEIKFLLHFVKESKQDESGMPNNRFLAERTGGTYSTLKVQPAELEDSGVYFCASSQREARTDTQYFGPGTRLTVL.

The V call is TRBV11-2, the J call TRBJ2-5, with 10 nucleotides matching TRBD2. The closer fit of TRBJ2-7 to the DNA end suggests the J call may be wrong. Germline values: CDR1 SGHAT, CDR2 FQNNGV. CDR3 length: 17 residues. CDR3 sequence (DNA): TGTGCCAGCAGCTTAGGGCCCAGCGGGAGGGCCGGGTACGAGCAGTACTTC. Residues: CASSLGPSGRAGYEQYF.

This clone was seen once. V and J are TRBV7-3 and TRBJ2-7, with 9 bases aligning to TRBD1. Germline values: CDR1 SGHTA, CDR2 FQGTGA. Losses at the gene ends were 3 bases for V and 6 bases for J; bases not matched to a gene: 6. The CDR3 covers 14 residues. CDR3 sequence reads: CASSLGQGIGEQYF. CDR3 sequence (DNA): TGTGCCAGCAGCTTGGGACAGGGTATCGGCGAGCAGTACTTC.

The rearrangement uses TRBV7-2 and TRBJ2-5, with D tentatively TRBD1 (6 bases). The CDR3 is 14 residues long. Per germline, CDR1 SGHTA and CDR2 FQGNSA. The V gene lost 5 bases and the J gene lost 5 bases, with 15 bases spanning the gap. For the CDR3, the DNA is TGTGCCAGCAGCGCAGGGGTCGGGTGGGAGACCCAGTACTTC. This translates into CASSAGVGWETQYF.

The V and J genes are TRBV11-3 and TRBJ2-2; 7 bases match TRBD1. CDR1 is SGHNT, CDR2 YENEEA, per germline. The CDR3 runs 16 residues. Trimming removed 5 bases from V and 1 base from J; junction bases left unmatched: 7. Here the CDR3 reads CASSGWTGENTGELFF. CDR3 nucleotides: TGTGCCAGCAGCGGTTGGACAGGTGAGAACACCGGGGAGCTGTTTTTT.

The chain uses TRBV19 and TRBJ2-5; maybe TRBD1 (6 bases). The DNA end favors TRBJ2-7, so the J call may be wrong. CDR3 length equals 15 residues. Germline lookup yields CDR1 LNHDA and CDR2 SQIVND (reference sequence). Here the CDR3 reads CASSMSGQWTYEQYF. CDR3 DNA sequence: TGTGCCAGTAGTATGTCAGGACAGTGGACCTACGAGCAGTACTTC.